This is a list of T cell receptor beta chains from one sample in a study of T-cell memory formation after mild COVID-19. One entry per CDR3 protein, called by TCRdb with MiXCR from the 5' RACE reads. The sample lists more than 70,000 distinct CDR3 sequences; over 11% were seen once. Sequenced sample: PBMCs or a T cell subset sorted from them (not recorded which). Every receptor here comes from an adult woman who had mild COVID-19 (a few samples of this study predate the infection). Cell type and time point are not known. Each CDR3 is given with its conserved first and last residue. Fields, in order: J gene, clone size, D gene, V gene, CDR3 DNA, CDR3 protein. The D gene is left open where the match is weak. Expanded clones are given a class, and other clones once, few, many or no size at all.

TRBJ2-3,NA,NA,TRBV3-1,TGTGCCAGCAGCTTACAACCCTTAGGCGGGAGCACAGATACGCAGTATTTT,CASSLQPLGGSTDTQYF
TRBJ2-2,NA,NA,TRBV4-1,TGCGCCAGCAGCCAAGATCCAGGTGCCTGGGGGGAGCTGTTTTTT,CASSQDPGAWGELFF
TRBJ2-7,few,NA,TRBV7-9,TGTGCCACACAAGGGGTCTTAGACGAGCAGTACTTC,CATQGVLDEQYF
TRBJ1-5,NA,NA,TRBV28,TGTGCCAGCGAGGGGGGTGGCAATCAGCCCCAGCATTTT,CASEGGGNQPQHF
TRBJ2-3,NA,NA,TRBV6-4,TGTGCCAGCAGTGACAGCCCGACAGATACGCAGTATTTT,CASSDSPTDTQYF
TRBJ2-7,NA,TRBD2,TRBV5-1,TGCGCCAGCAGCTTGGGAGTTGCGGGGGGGAGGTACGAGCAGTACTTC,CASSLGVAGGRYEQYF
TRBJ2-1,few,TRBD2,TRBV24-1,TGTGCCACCAGTGAATCCGTAGCGGGAGGGTCCTACAATGAGCAGTTCTTC,CATSESVAGGSYNEQFF
TRBJ2-3,few,TRBD2,TRBV24-1,TGTGCCACCAGTGACCCGGGGACTAGCGGGAGATACACAGATACGCAGTATTTT,CATSDPGTSGRYTDTQYF
TRBJ2-1,few,NA,TRBV4-1,TGCGCCAGCAGCCCATCGACAGCCAGGATCTCCTACAATGAGCAGTTCTTC,CASSPSTARISYNEQFF
TRBJ2-2,few,NA,TRBV5-4,TGTGCCAGCAGCTTGGGGGGCACCGGGGAGCTGTTTTTT,CASSLGGTGELFF
TRBJ2-1,few,NA,TRBV2,TGTGCCAGCAGTGAAGCTGTGATCGGGGATGAGCAGTTCTTC,CASSEAVIGDEQFF
TRBJ2-1,NA,NA,TRBV9,TGTGCCAGCAGCGTAGTACGCAATGAGCAGTTCTTC,CASSVVRNEQFF
TRBJ2-1,NA,NA,TRBV6-4,TGTGCCAGCAGTGAAACCCCTTACGGTGAGCAGTTCTTC,CASSETPYGEQFF
TRBJ2-7,few,TRBD2,TRBV5-1,TGCGCCAGCAGCCTAGTAGCGGGAGAGGACGAGCAGTACTTC,CASSLVAGEDEQYF
TRBJ1-1,few,NA,TRBV19,TGTGCCAGTAAAGACTTGAACACTGAAGCTTTCTTT,CASKDLNTEAFF
TRBJ1-3,NA,NA,TRBV7-6,TGTGCCAGCAGCGGGGTCCTTCTCTCTGGAAACACCATATATTTT,CASSGVLLSGNTIYF
TRBJ2-3,NA,TRBD1,TRBV9,TGTGCCAGCAGCGGGGACAGGGGCGGGCGTTCCAGCACAGATACGCAGTATTTT,CASSGDRGGRSSTDTQYF
TRBJ2-7,few,NA,TRBV5-4,TGTGCCAGCAGCCCCCCCGGCCGGGCCGAGCAGTACTTC,CASSPPGRAEQYF
TRBJ2-3,NA,TRBD2,TRBV29-1,TGCAGCGTTGATGGTACTAGCGGGAGGGCCTTGGCAGATACGCAGTATTTT,CSVDGTSGRALADTQYF
TRBJ2-7,NA,NA,TRBV20-1,TGCAGTGTTGCCCTGGTTTCCTACGAGCAGTACTTC,CSVALVSYEQYF
TRBJ2-7,few,NA,TRBV7-9,TGTGCCAGCAGCGCTCACTACGAGCAGTACTTC,CASSAHYEQYF
TRBJ2-3,few,TRBD2,TRBV2,TGTGCCAGCAGTGAAGCGCTTCGGGGCGGGGGGTCCGATACGCAGTATTTT,CASSEALRGGGSDTQYF
TRBJ2-3,few,NA,TRBV7-9,TGTGCCAGCAGCTGGGAGGACAGGACTAGCACAGATACGCAGTATTTT,CASSWEDRTSTDTQYF
TRBJ2-7,few,NA,TRBV14,TGTGCCAGCAGCCAAGGAATCGCATTTGGGGACGAGCAGTACTTC,CASSQGIAFGDEQYF
TRBJ2-1,few,NA,TRBV4-1,TGCGCCAGCAGCCAACGCCGCAATGAGCAGTTCTTC,CASSQRRNEQFF
TRBJ2-3,NA,NA,TRBV10-3,TGTGCCATCAGAGGGGTTACGAGCACAGATACGCAGTATTTT,CAIRGVTSTDTQYF
TRBJ1-2,few,NA,TRBV13,TGTGCCAGCAGCTTCCAGATGGGGAAGGATGGCTACACCTTC,CASSFQMGKDGYTF
TRBJ2-4,NA,NA,TRBV7-9,TGTGCCAGCAGCTCGACAGTAGACAACATTCAGTACTTC,CASSSTVDNIQYF
TRBJ2-1,few,NA,TRBV9,TGTGCCAGCAGTGGACGGACGTCCTACAATGAGCAGTTCTTC,CASSGRTSYNEQFF
TRBJ2-5,few,NA,TRBV4-1,TGCGCCAGCAGCCAACCGGGGGGCCTTGAAGAGACCCAGTACTTC,CASSQPGGLEETQYF
TRBJ1-5,few,NA,TRBV4-1,TGCGCCAGCAGCCAAGAGTTCAGGACTGGACAGCCCCAGCATTTT,CASSQEFRTGQPQHF
TRBJ2-1,few,NA,TRBV24-1,TGTGCCACCAGTGACCGGAACAATGAGCAGTTCTTC,CATSDRNNEQFF
TRBJ2-7,many,NA,TRBV27,TGTGCCAGCAGTTTAACCGGACGAAAGATCTACGAGCAGTACTTC,CASSLTGRKIYEQYF
TRBJ1-6,NA,NA,TRBV7-2,TGTGCCAGCAGCTTATCCTACAGAGAGAGCTCCTATAATTCACCCCTCCACTTT,CASSLSYRESSYNSPLHF
TRBJ1-4,NA,NA,TRBV6-6,TGTGCCAGCAGTACGGGGGATGAAAAACTGTTTTTT,CASSTGDEKLFF
TRBJ2-4,NA,TRBD2,TRBV12-3/TRBV12-4,TGTGCCAGCAGTTATTCCGGCCGCGGGGGCAAAAACATTCAGTACTTC,CASSYSGRGGKNIQYF
TRBJ1-5,few,NA,TRBV19,TGTGCCAGTAGTCCCGAGGACGGGCTTAGCAATCAGCCCCAGCATTTT,CASSPEDGLSNQPQHF
TRBJ1-2,medium-sized,NA,TRBV20-1,TGCAGTGCTAGAGATCTCGGGGAAGAAGTCGTGAAGGGCTACACCTTC,CSARDLGEEVVKGYTF